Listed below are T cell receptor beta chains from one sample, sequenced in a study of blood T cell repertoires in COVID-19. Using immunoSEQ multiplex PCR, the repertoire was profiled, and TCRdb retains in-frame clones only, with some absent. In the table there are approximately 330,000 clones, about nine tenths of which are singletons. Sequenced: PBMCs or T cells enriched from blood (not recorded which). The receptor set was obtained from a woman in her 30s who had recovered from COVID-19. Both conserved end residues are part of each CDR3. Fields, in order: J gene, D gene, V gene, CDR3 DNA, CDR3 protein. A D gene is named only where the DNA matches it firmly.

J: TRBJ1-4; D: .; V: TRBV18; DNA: TGTGCCAGCTCACCAAGAGGACAAGATCTTAATGAAAAACTGTTTTTT; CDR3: CASSPRGQDLNEKLFF
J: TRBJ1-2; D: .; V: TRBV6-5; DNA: TGTGCCAGCAGTTACATGGGGAGAGCTAACTATGGCTACACCTTC; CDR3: CASSYMGRANYGYTF
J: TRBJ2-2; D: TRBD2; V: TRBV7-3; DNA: TGTGCCAGCAGCTTAATTGGCCCCCGAGCGGGGCTGAACACCGGGGAGCTGTTTTTT; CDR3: CASSLIGPRAGLNTGELFF
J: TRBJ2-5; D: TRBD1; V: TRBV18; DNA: TGTGCCAGCTCACCGACAGGGATCCAAGAGACCCAGTACTTC; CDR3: CASSPTGIQETQYF
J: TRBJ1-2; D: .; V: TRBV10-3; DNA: TGTGCCACCTCCGCTAGCGGGCAGCCAACTGACTATGGCTACACCTTC; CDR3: CATSASGQPTDYGYTF
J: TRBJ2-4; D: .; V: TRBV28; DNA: TGTGCCAGCAGTTTGCAGGGGGCCAAAAACATTCAGTACTTC; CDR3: CASSLQGAKNIQYF
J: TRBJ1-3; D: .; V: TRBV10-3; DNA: TGCGCTAGTCGGAGACCTTTCGTTTCTGGAAACACCATATATTTT; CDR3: CASRRPFVSGNTIYF
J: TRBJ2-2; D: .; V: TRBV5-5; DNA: TGTGCCAGCAGCATCCCCGGGACTTCCACCGGGGAGCTGTTTTTT; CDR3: CASSIPGTSTGELFF
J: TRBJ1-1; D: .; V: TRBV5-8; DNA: TGTGCCAGCAGCCCCCACAGGTTTGGAGCTTTCTTT; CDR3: CASSPHRFGAFF
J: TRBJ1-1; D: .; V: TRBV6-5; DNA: TGTGCCAGCAGTTATAACAGGGAGAACACTGAAGCTTTCTTT; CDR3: CASSYNRENTEAFF